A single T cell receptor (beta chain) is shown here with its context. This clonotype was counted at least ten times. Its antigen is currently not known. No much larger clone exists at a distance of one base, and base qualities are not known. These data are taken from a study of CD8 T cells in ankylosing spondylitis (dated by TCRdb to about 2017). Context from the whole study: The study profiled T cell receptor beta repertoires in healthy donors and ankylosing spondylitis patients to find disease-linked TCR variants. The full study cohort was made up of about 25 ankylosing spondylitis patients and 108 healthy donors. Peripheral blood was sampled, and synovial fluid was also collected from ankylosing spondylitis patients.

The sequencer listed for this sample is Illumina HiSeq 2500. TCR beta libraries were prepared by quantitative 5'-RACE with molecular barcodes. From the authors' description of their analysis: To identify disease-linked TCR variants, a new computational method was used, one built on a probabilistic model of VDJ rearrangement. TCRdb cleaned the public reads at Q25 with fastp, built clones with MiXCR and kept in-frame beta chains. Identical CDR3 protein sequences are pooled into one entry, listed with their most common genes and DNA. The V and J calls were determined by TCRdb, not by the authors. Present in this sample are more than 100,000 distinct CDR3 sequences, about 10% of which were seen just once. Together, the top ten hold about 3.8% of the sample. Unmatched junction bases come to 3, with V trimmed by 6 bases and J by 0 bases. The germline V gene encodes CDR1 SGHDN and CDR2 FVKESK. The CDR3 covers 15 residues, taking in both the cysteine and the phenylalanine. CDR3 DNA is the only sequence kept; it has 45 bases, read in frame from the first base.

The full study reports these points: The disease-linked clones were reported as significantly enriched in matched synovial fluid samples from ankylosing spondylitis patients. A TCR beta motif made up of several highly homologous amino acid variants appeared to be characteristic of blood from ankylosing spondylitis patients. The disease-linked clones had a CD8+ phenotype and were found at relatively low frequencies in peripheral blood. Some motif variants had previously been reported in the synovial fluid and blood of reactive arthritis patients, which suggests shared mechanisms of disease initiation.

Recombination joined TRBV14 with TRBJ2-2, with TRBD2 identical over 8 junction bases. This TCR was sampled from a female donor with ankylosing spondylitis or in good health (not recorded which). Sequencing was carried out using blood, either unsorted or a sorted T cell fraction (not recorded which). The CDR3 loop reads CASRRGLANTGELFF. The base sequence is TGTGCCAGCAGACGGGGACTAGCGAACACCGGGGAGCTGTTTTTT.